This passage covers 16 T cell receptor beta chains from one sample sequenced in a study of blood T cells in healthy people across ages. A second PCR, run for roughly 7 to 11 cycles, used a sample-barcoded 5' primer plus a J-beta primer mix. One entry per CDR3 protein results from TCRdb running MiXCR on the 5' RACE reads. Here the sample spans about 510,000 distinct CDR3 sequences, over 25% being singletons. This sample was also put to use in a study of T cells of mothers and their children.

Sample: blood. All receptors derive from a boy between 2 and 10 years old in good health.

This chain connects TRBV15 to TRBJ2-2; D is possibly TRBD2 (5 bases). CDR3 length equals 15 residues. CDR1 and CDR2 from the germline V gene are LNHNV and YYDKDF (reference sequence). With 4 bases removed from V and 6 bases from J, the gap between germline ends came to 15 bases. As DNA, the CDR3 is TGTGCCACCAGCACCGACTTAGGGAGTTCCGGGGAGCTGTTTTTT. It is translated as CATSTDLGSSGELFF.

This clonotype was found a few times. CDR3: CASSEEGGETQYF. In DNA, the CDR3 is TGTGCCAGCAGTGAAGAAGGAGGAGAGACCCAGTACTTC. V is TRBV2 and J is TRBJ2-5; maybe TRBD2 (5 bases). V lost 1 base, J lost 4 bases, and 7 bases lay in between. The CDR3 is made up of 13 amino acids. The germline V gene has CDR1 SNHLY and CDR2 FYNNEI. Together with reference TRBV2 and TRBJ2-5, the CDR3 gives the full variable domain: EPEVTQTPSHQVTQMGQEVILRCVPISNHLYFYWYRQILGQKVEFLVSFYNNEISEKSEIFDDQFSVERPDGSNFTLKIRSTKLEDSAMYFCASSEEGGETQYFGPGTRLLVL.

This chain links TRBV7-6 with TRBJ1-2; the D gene is possibly TRBD1 (6 bases). The germline V gene encodes CDR1 SGHVS and CDR2 FNYEAQ. The CDR3 has 18 amino acids. Trimming shortened V by 5 bases and J by 7 bases, and 29 bases separated the two germline ends. Here the CDR3 DNA reads TGTGCCAGCAGCCCCGAGGCGGCATGGATGGGGGCAGGACCTGGCTACACCTTC. The encoded protein is CASSPEAAWMGAGPGYTF.

This clonotype was seen a few times. This chain uses TRBV3-1 with TRBJ1-2; D call uncertain. Trimming shortened V by 3 bases and J by 2 bases, and 13 bases separated the two germline ends. Germline V CDR1 and CDR2: LGHDT, YNNKEL (reference sequence). The length of the CDR3 is 15 residues. The CDR3 here is CASSQGGKGNYGYTF. CDR3 bases: TGTGCCAGCAGCCAGGGAGGGAAGGGCAACTATGGCTACACCTTC.

In its sample, this clonotype was seen a few times. This chain joins TRBV12-3 or TRBV12-4 and TRBJ2-7; no reliable D call. The CDR3 spans 13 residues. The V end was cut by 5 bases, the J end by 3 bases, with 11 bases between. For the CDR3, the DNA is TGTGCCAGCAGTCCTCCCCCTAGCTACGAGCAGTACTTC. Protein sequence: CASSPPPSYEQYF.

The chain couples TRBV18 to TRBJ2-1; 11 positions agree with TRBD1. V shed 5 bases and J 9 bases; nucleotides not matched to a gene: 9. Germline-derived CDR1 and CDR2 are KGHSH and LQKENI. The CDR3 runs to 15 residues. This CDR3 is CASSSRRDRGGEQFF. The CDR3 coding sequence is TGTGCCAGCTCATCGCGCCGGGACAGGGGGGGTGAGCAGTTCTTC.

This chain links TRBV19 with TRBJ2-3; 9 bases are shared with TRBD2. This CDR3 is 18 amino acids long. Per germline, CDR1 LNHDA and CDR2 SQIVND (reference sequence). The junction had 10 bases not matched to a gene; V was cut back by 1 base and J by 2 bases. CDR3 sequence reads: CASSIGRGSGGFTDTQYF. The CDR3 bases are TGTGCCAGTAGTATAGGAAGGGGTAGCGGGGGATTCACAGATACGCAGTATTTT. The entire variable domain, with the rest obtained from reference TRBV19 and TRBJ2-3, is as follows: DGGITQSPKYLFRKEGQNVTLSCEQNLNHDAMYWYRQDPGQGLRLIYYSQIVNDFQKGDIAEGYSVSREKKESFPLTVTSAQKNPTAFYLCASSIGRGSGGFTDTQYFGPGTRLTVL.

V gene TRBV7-9 combines with J gene TRBJ2-7, with 10 bases fitting TRBD2. The V gene end was trimmed by 3 bases and the J gene end by 3 bases; junction bases not matched to a gene: 5. Germline lookup yields CDR1 SEHNR and CDR2 FQNEAQ (reference sequence). The CDR3 is 15 amino acids. In DNA form, the CDR3 reads TGTGCCAGCAGCTTGGGAATAGCGGGGGGCTACGAGCAGTACTTC. Translation: CASSLGIAGGYEQYF.

This clonotype was seen only a few times. This rearrangement joins TRBV6-1 to TRBJ2-3, with TRBD1 matching over 7 bases. Looked up from germline, CDR1 is MNHNS and CDR2 is SASEGT. Trimming took 7 bases from V and 2 from J; bases not matched to a gene: 9. CDR3 size: 15 residues. The CDR3 reads CASIKQQGVTDTQYF. CDR3 nucleotide sequence: TGTGCCAGCATCAAGCAGCAGGGGGTCACAGATACGCAGTATTTT.

This clonotype was seen more than once but under ten times. This chain links TRBV20-1 with TRBJ2-3; unclear D gene. CDR1 and CDR2 from the germline V gene are DFQATT and SNEGSKA (reference sequence). This CDR3 is 14 amino acids long. V was pared by 7 bases and J by 2 bases, with 16 bases between. CDR3 bases: TGCAGTGGGGGTCAGGACGGATCCACAGATACGCAGTATTTT. Translated, it gives CSGGQDGSTDTQYF.

This clonotype was counted between two and nine times. It is unclear where the CDR3 begins or ends on the DNA, so no DNA is shown, and the CDR3 is as TCRdb lists it. The chain combines TRBV5-6 with TRBJ2-5; the table's D gene call, TRBD1, was not cross checked with the DNA. Germline lookup yields CDR1 SGHDT and CDR2 YYEEEE. The CDR3 is 16 residues long, counting both termini. The CDR3 reads CASSFLWTADSYEQYF.

At least ten counts were recorded for this clonotype. The chain couples TRBV12-3 or TRBV12-4 to TRBJ2-5; TRBD1 agrees at 9 bases. This CDR3 has 17 amino acids. V gave up 1 base and J gave up 1 base; unmatched junction bases: 7. The CDR3 protein is CASSLESVTGGQETQYF. DNA for the CDR3: TGTGCCAGCAGTTTAGAGTCCGTGACAGGGGGCCAAGAGACCCAGTACTTC.

The chain is built from TRBV12-3 or TRBV12-4 and TRBJ1-3, with 9 bases identical to TRBD1. Trimming removed 6 bases from V and 4 bases from J; junction bases left unmatched: 7. The CDR3 has 15 residues. The CDR3 DNA reads TGTGCCAGCAGCCCTGGACAGGGGAAAGGAAACACCATATATTTT. Residues: CASSPGQGKGNTIYF.

This sequence joins TRBV19 and TRBJ1-5; D ambiguous. V lost 6 bases and J 3 bases, leaving 12 bases between the germline ends. The CDR3 spans 14 residues. CDR1 and CDR2 (germline): LNHDA, SQIVND (reference sequence). In DNA, the CDR3 is TGTGCCAGTAGGACGTCAGGTTACAATCAGCCCCAGCATTTT. Amino acid sequence: CASRTSGYNQPQHF.

The CDR3: CSVEYGSGGSSSYNEQFF. CDR3 coding DNA: TGCAGCGTTGAGTATGGTAGCGGGGGGTCTAGCTCCTACAATGAGCAGTTCTTC. This rearrangement joins TRBV29-1 to TRBJ2-1; TRBD2 matches at 10 bases. The V gene end was trimmed by 3 bases and the J gene end by 0 bases; junction bases not matched to a gene: 11. This CDR3 region has 18 residues. Germline V gene lookup returns CDR1 SQVTM and CDR2 ANQGSEA.

The chain is built from TRBV7-2 and TRBJ1-5; D possibly corresponds to TRBD1 (6 bases). Trimming removed 2 bases from V and 4 bases from J, with 9 bases in between. CDR3 length: 14 residues. CDR1 is SGHTA, CDR2 FQGNSA, per germline. CDR3 DNA: TGTGCCAGCAGCTTAATGGGGGCTAATCAGCCCCAGCATTTT. This codes for CASSLMGANQPQHF.